The clone carrying this T cell receptor (beta chain) showed up just a few times. This record belongs to a study of beta chain features in type 1 diabetes. The CDR3 contains 14 residues. Trimming took 4 bases from V and 6 from J; bases not matched to a gene: 6. Germline V gene sequence: CDR1 SGHRS, CDR2 YFSETQ. cDNA synthesis used the whole RNA isolate, giving expressed TCRB sequences. The data were produced by immunoSEQ multiplex PCR, yet TCRdb's version contains in-frame clones alone and is incomplete. The table has more than 130,000 clones, about 7.1% seen once. The chain recombines TRBV5-1 with TRBJ1-1, with 10 bases matching TRBD1. The specimen sequenced was central memory CD4+ T cells from blood. The clonotype was recovered from a woman between 25 and 40 years old in good health. In nucleotides, the CDR3 is TGCGCCAGCAGCGCAGGACAGGGGGAGGCTGAAGCTTTCTTT. This translates into CASSAGQGEAEAFF.